Each of the 25 T cell receptor beta chains below was sequenced from the same sample in a study of PD-1 blockade in mismatch repair-deficient tumors (dated by TCRdb to the late 2010s). Library method: the immunoSEQ multiplex PCR assay. TCRdb obtained this table from immuneACCESS and retained in-frame rearrangements with V and J assigned. These tables miss some clones; where compared with another copy, unresolved V genes account for less than half of the shortfall, and the remainder is unexplained. The sample table holds about 15,000 clones, of which roughly 84% were seen once. Roughly 17% of the sample rests with the top ten. The time point label here, explained by the study, means: peripheral blood before pembrolizumab. The sample consisted of PBMCs, taken before pembrolizumab treatment. The receptor source for this set is an adult with mismatch repair-deficient cancer.

This chain connects TRBV7-3 to TRBJ2-1; 7 nucleotides align to TRBD2. Germline V gene lookup returns CDR1 SGHTA and CDR2 FQGTGA. V shed 5 bases and J 10 bases; nucleotides not matched to a gene: 8. The length of the CDR3 is 13 residues. The CDR3 here is CASSPVYGREQFF. The CDR3 nucleotides are TGTGCCAGCAGCCCGGTATACGGGAGGGAGCAGTTCTTC. Full variable domain (missing parts from reference TRBV7-3 and TRBJ2-1): GAGVSQTPSNKVTEKGKYVELRCDPISGHTALYWYRQSLGQGPEFLIYFQGTGAADDSGLPNDRFFAVRPEGSVSTLKIQRTERGDSAVYLCASSPVYGREQFFGPGTRLTVL.

The chain is built from TRBV28 and TRBJ2-2, with D unresolved. The CDR3 totals 16 residues. V lost 5 bases, J lost 3 bases, and 16 bases lay in between. CDR1 is MDHEN and CDR2 is SYDVKM in the germline V gene. The CDR3 DNA sequence: TGTGCCAGCAGTGGGCTCAGTGACGTAGACACCGGGGAGCTGTTTTTT. Translated: CASSGLSDVDTGELFF.

The chain links TRBV2 to TRBJ2-1; D is ambiguous. The CDR3 is 15 amino acids. V lost 2 bases and J lost 4, with 12 bases in between. Germline V gene lookup returns CDR1 SNHLY and CDR2 FYNNEI. The CDR3 DNA follows: TGTGCCAGCAGTGAACCGTACGCCACATACAATGAGCAGTTCTTC. Translation: CASSEPYATYNEQFF.

The rearrangement links TRBV30 to TRBJ2-2; D is ambiguous. Germline V gives CDR1 GTSNPN, CDR2 SVGIG (reference sequence). V was trimmed by 1 base and J by 5 bases, leaving 5 bases between them. This CDR3 has 12 residues. The CDR3 coding sequence is TGTGCCTGGAGTGAAAATACCGGGGAGCTGTTTTTT. The encoded protein is CAWSENTGELFF.

This clone appeared once. V and J are TRBV6-5 and TRBJ1-1, with D perhaps matching TRBD1 (6 bases). Between the trimmed V and J ends, which lost 2 bases and 5 bases, there was a span of 12 bases. The germline CDR1 and CDR2 sequences are MNHEY and SVGAGI. This CDR3 is built from 14 residues. The CDR3 loop reads CASSYLGAVTEAFF. CDR3 sequence (DNA): TGTGCCAGCAGTTACCTGGGGGCTGTGACTGAAGCTTTCTTT.

The V call is TRBV28, the J call TRBJ2-6; D not certain. This CDR3 region has 17 residues. Germline assignment: CDR1 MDHEN and CDR2 SYDVKM. Trimming cost V 7 bases and J 3 bases, with 19 bases left between them. Here the CDR3 DNA reads TGTGCCAGCACGTCTCTCTCGGACGAGAATGGGGCCAACGTCCTGACTTTC. Translating it yields CASTSLSDENGANVLTF.

The chain has TRBV5-1 and TRBJ2-3; 7 bases agree with TRBD1. CDR1 SGHRS and CDR2 YFSETQ come from the germline V gene. The V gene end was trimmed by 4 bases and the J gene end by 3 bases; junction bases not matched to a gene: 8. The CDR3 contains 15 residues. In DNA, the CDR3 is TGCGCCAGCAGCCACTGGGACAGTTGGACAGATACGCAGTATTTT. The encoded protein is CASSHWDSWTDTQYF.

Comment on this clone: An end of the junction does not agree with germline; a read error may underlie this. V gene TRBV7-7 combines with J gene TRBJ2-2; 9 nucleotides agree with TRBD2. From germline, CDR1 is SSHAT and CDR2 FNYEAQ (reference sequence). This CDR3 is built from 16 residues. CDR3 in DNA: TGTGCTAGCAGCTTGATAGCGGGAGAGAACACCGGGGAGCTGTTTTTT. As protein: CASSLIAGENTGELFF.

The chain joins TRBV5-5 to TRBJ2-7, with 10 bases that match TRBD1. The J segment lost 3 bases and the V segment lost 3 bases, leaving 6 bases of the junction unmatched. The CDR3 loop spans 15 amino acids. Germline values: CDR1 SGHKS, CDR2 YYEKEE (reference sequence). The CDR3 here is CASSWTGTGVYEQYF. CDR3 nucleotides: TGTGCCAGCAGCTGGACCGGGACAGGGGTCTACGAGCAGTACTTC.

The sample holds one count of this clone. This chain connects TRBV27 to TRBJ2-3; D not certain. The CDR3 length is 14 residues. V gave up 3 bases and J gave up 1 base, with 8 bases separating them. Germline assignment: CDR1 MNHEY and CDR2 SMNVEV (reference sequence). Written as DNA, the CDR3 is TGTGCCAGCAGTTTGATTTCCCGCACAGATACGCAGTATTTT. Its translation: CASSLISRTDTQYF.

The chain carries TRBV19 and TRBJ2-7, with 7 bases identical to TRBD1. The ends lost 5 bases at V and 4 bases at J; junction bases unmatched: 17. This CDR3 is 17 amino acids long. Germline V gives CDR1 LNHDA, CDR2 SQIVND (reference sequence). CDR3 DNA sequence: TGTGCCAGTAGTCAAGATTCGGGACAGAACGAGGCATACGAGCAGTACTTC. It codes for CASSQDSGQNEAYEQYF.

The V gene is TRBV6-5, the J gene TRBJ2-4; 11 nucleotides line up with TRBD1. Germline CDR1 is MNHEY and CDR2 is SVGAGI. The CDR3 extends over 15 amino acids. The V and J ends lost 6 bases and 0 bases, in that order; junction bases with no gene match: 1. Written as DNA, the CDR3 is TGTGCCAGCAGGGACAGGGGGCGAGCCAAAAACATTCAGTACTTC. Residues: CASRDRGRAKNIQYF.

V gene TRBV28 combines with J gene TRBJ2-5; 9 bases agree with TRBD2. Looked up from germline, CDR1 is MDHEN and CDR2 is SYDVKM. The CDR3 contains 14 residues. J lost 1 base, V lost 7 bases, and 4 bases had no gene match. The CDR3 bases are TGTGCCAGCAAGACTAGCGGACCCCAAGAGACCCAGTACTTC. Its translation: CASKTSGPQETQYF.

This chain joins TRBV6-6 and TRBJ1-1; D may be TRBD1 (6 bases). Germline V gives CDR1 MNHNY, CDR2 SVGAGI (reference sequence). The V gene lost 3 bases and the J gene lost 1 base, with 9 bases spanning the gap. The CDR3 totals 14 residues. This CDR3 is CASSYQGTNTEAFF. CDR3 bases: TGTGCCAGCAGTTATCAGGGGACGAACACTGAAGCTTTCTTT.

The chain combines TRBV4-1 with TRBJ2-2; 7 positions agree with TRBD2. V shed 7 bases, J shed 5 bases, and the junction held 10 bases outside the gene matches. CDR1 and CDR2 from the germline V gene are MGHRA and YSYEKL. The CDR3 has 15 amino acids. CDR3 bases: TGCGCCAGCAAGCGGGACGGGACGTTAACCGGGGAGCTGTTTTTT. Translation: CASKRDGTLTGELFF.

This chain joins TRBV4-1 and TRBJ2-7; 8 bases fit TRBD1. Germline trimming cut 6 bases from V and 4 bases from J; bases unmatched to any gene: 14. Germline CDR1 is MGHRA and CDR2 is YSYEKL. The CDR3 has 16 residues. CDR3 sequence: CASRKPTRDRSYEQYF. In DNA, the CDR3 is TGCGCCAGCAGGAAACCAACGAGGGACAGGAGTTACGAGCAGTACTTC.

The chain recombines TRBV2 with TRBJ2-5; 8 positions match TRBD1. CDR1 is SNHLY, CDR2 FYNNEI, per germline. The CDR3 totals 12 residues. Trimming removed 9 bases from V and 3 bases from J; junction bases left unmatched: 3. The CDR3 DNA sequence: TGTGCCAGAGAACAGGGGGAAGAGACCCAGTACTTC. Translated, it gives CAREQGEETQYF.

This chain joins TRBV6-5 and TRBJ2-3; 9 positions match TRBD1. Germline V gives CDR1 MNHEY, CDR2 SVGAGI. Trimming at V came to 2 bases and at J to 6 bases, leaving 9 bases not matched to a gene. The CDR3 loop spans 16 amino acids. The CDR3 nucleotides are TGTGCCAGCAGTTACACTCCGGGACAGGGTTTGGATACGCAGTATTTT. This gives the protein CASSYTPGQGLDTQYF.

This clone was picked up one time. DNA of the CDR3: TGTGCTAGTGGTCGAAACAGGGGCACAGATACGCAGTATTTT. This gives the protein CASGRNRGTDTQYF. The chain uses TRBV12-5 and TRBJ2-3; D is perhaps TRBD1 (6 bases). V lost 5 bases and J lost 1, with 10 bases in between. This CDR3 region has 14 residues. CDR1 and CDR2 (germline): LGHNT, FRNRAP.

This rearrangement joins TRBV19 to TRBJ2-1; 7 bases map to TRBD2. Looked up from germline, CDR1 is LNHDA and CDR2 is SQIVND (reference sequence). The length of the CDR3 is 15 residues. With 3 bases clipped from V and 2 bases from J, the junction kept 4 bases outside the gene matches. The CDR3 nucleotides are TGTGCCAGTAGTATCGGCGGGAGCACCTACAATGAGCAGTTCTTC. Protein sequence: CASSIGGSTYNEQFF. Full variable domain (missing parts from reference TRBV19 and TRBJ2-1): DGGITQSPKYLFRKEGQNVTLSCEQNLNHDAMYWYRQDPGQGLRLIYYSQIVNDFQKGDIAEGYSVSREKKESFPLTVTSAQKNPTAFYLCASSIGGSTYNEQFFGPGTRLTVL.

The chain joins TRBV18 to TRBJ2-5; tentatively, D is TRBD1 or TRBD2 (5 bases each). Germline-derived CDR1 and CDR2 are KGHSH and LQKENI. This CDR3 has 13 amino acids. With 5 bases removed from V and 3 bases from J, the gap between germline ends came to 10 bases. DNA for the CDR3: TGTGCCAGCTCAACCGGGGACGAAGAGACCCAGTACTTC. Protein: CASSTGDEETQYF.

V usage is TRBV28 and J usage is TRBJ2-1, with 14 bases matching TRBD2. The CDR3 is made up of 16 amino acids. V was clipped by 5 bases and J by 9 bases; unmatched bases: 9. Per germline, CDR1 MDHEN and CDR2 SYDVKM. CDR3 sequence: CASSTGLAGVLAEQFF. The CDR3, as DNA: TGTGCCAGCAGTACGGGACTAGCGGGAGTTTTGGCTGAGCAGTTCTTC.

The chain is built from TRBV6-6 and TRBJ2-3; D gene uncertain. CDR1 and CDR2 from the germline V gene are MNHNY and SVGAGI (reference sequence). CDR3 length equals 13 residues. Trimming pared 7 bases from V and 1 base from J, leaving 9 bases between. The CDR3 spells CASTVEGTDTQYF. The CDR3 DNA sequence: TGTGCCAGCACAGTAGAGGGCACAGATACGCAGTATTTT.

The genes are TRBV19 and TRBJ2-1; 13 bases match TRBD2. Germline CDR1 LNHDA, CDR2 SQIVND (reference sequence). Trimming at V came to 5 bases and at J to 3 bases, leaving 7 bases not matched to a gene. The CDR3 extends over 17 amino acids. CDR3 DNA sequence: TGTGCCAGTAGTTCCCGACTAGCGGGAGGTCTCTACAATGAGCAGTTCTTC. Translating gives CASSSRLAGGLYNEQFF.

The J gene is TRBJ2-1, the V gene TRBV28; 7 bases match TRBD1. The V segment lost 4 bases and the J segment 2 bases; nucleotides outside the gene matches: 11. The CDR3 has 17 residues. Germline CDR1 MDHEN, CDR2 SYDVKM. CDR3 sequence: CASSSTKPTGTYNEQFF. The CDR3 DNA reads TGTGCCAGCAGTTCCACGAAACCGACAGGGACCTACAATGAGCAGTTCTTC. The full variable domain, rest sourced from reference TRBV28 and TRBJ2-1, is DVKVTQSSRYLVKRTGEKVFLECVQDMDHENMFWYRQDPGLGLRLIYFSYDVKMKEKGDIPEGYSVSREKKERFSLILESASTNQTSMYLCASSSTKPTGTYNEQFFGPGTRLTVL.